Listed here is a single TCR beta chain. Its matching antigen is unknown. These data belong to a study of CD8+ T cells in alopecia areata. Study-level findings and limits: It was lesional scalp, especially alopecia totalis/universalis, that showed higher clonality than normal scalp. The study also sequences resident alphabeta T cells of normal skin in scalp samples.

Isolated RNA was reverse transcribed into cDNA used as the sequencing template. The table came from immunoSEQ multiplex PCR; TCRdb's copy has only in-frame clones and leaves some out. This sample yields 90,000 to 120,000 clones, of which roughly 60% are seen a single time; roughly 19% belongs to the top ten. Sample: CD8+ T cells sorted from blood. This receptor was obtained from a human donor in good health.

The CDR3 is CASSQVEDSYNEQFF. The CDR3 DNA reads as TGCGCCAGCAGCCAAGTTGAGGATTCCTACAATGAGCAGTTCTTC. The J gene is TRBJ2-1, the V gene TRBV4-1, with D unclear. CDR1 is MGHRA, CDR2 YSYEKL, per germline. V dropped 1 base and J dropped 1 base, with 8 bases sitting between them. The CDR3 consists of 15 residues.